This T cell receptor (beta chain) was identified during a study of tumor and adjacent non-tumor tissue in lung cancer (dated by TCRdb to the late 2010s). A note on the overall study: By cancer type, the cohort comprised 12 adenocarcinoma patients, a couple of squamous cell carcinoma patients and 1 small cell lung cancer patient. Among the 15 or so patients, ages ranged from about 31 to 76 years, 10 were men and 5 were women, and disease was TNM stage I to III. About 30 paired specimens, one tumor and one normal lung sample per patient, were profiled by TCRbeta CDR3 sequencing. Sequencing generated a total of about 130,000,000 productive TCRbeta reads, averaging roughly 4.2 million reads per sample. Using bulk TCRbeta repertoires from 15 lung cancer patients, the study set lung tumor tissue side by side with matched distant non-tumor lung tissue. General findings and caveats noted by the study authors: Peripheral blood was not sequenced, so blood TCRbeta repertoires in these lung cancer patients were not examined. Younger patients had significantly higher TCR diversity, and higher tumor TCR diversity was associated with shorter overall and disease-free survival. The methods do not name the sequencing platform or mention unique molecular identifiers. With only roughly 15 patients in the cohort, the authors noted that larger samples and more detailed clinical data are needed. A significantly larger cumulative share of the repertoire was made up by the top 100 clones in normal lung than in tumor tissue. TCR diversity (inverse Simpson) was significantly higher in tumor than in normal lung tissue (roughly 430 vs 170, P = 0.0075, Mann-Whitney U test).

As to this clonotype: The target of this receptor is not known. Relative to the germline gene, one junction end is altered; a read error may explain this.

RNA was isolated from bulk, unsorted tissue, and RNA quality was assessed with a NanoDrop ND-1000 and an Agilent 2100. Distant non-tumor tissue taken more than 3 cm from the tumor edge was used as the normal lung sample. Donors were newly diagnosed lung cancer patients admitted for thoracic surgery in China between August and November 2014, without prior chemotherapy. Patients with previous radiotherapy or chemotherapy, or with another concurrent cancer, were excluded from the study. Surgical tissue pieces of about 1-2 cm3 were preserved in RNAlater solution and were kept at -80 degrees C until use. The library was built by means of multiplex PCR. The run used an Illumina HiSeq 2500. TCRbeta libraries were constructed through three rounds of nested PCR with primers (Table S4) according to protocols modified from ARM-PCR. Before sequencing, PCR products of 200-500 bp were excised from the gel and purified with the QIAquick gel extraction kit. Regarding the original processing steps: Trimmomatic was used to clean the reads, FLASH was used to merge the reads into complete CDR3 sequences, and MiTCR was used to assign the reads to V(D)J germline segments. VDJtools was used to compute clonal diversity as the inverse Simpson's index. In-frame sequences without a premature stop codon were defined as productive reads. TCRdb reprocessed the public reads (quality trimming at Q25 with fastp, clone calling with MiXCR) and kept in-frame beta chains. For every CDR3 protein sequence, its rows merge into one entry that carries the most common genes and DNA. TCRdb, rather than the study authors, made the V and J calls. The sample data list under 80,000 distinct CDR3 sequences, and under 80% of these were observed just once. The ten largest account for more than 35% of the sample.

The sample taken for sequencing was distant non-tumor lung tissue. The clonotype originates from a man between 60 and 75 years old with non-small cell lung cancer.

The DNA is TGCAGCGCTGAGGGGGACAGACAGGGCTACTCCTTC. The translation is CSAEGDRQGYSF. Here the chain combines TRBV29-1 and TRBJ1-2; 7 central bases correspond to TRBD1. From a lookup of the germline V gene, CDR1 and CDR2 are SQVTM and ANQGSEA. Inclusive of the bounding cysteine and phenylalanine, the CDR3 is 12 residues long. The read is trimmed to its CDR3 DNA, 36 bases read in frame from base 1.